This T cell receptor beta chain came from a study of spatial heterogeneity in lung cancer. Study overall: Among detected sequences, beta-chain ones consistently exceeded alpha-chain ones in number.

At least ten counts were recorded for this clonotype. Sample time point: sample taken at primary tumor resection. Whole RNA from tumor, nontumor lung or frozen PBMC was sequenced unsorted. TCRdb re-analysed the 5' RACE reads in MiXCR, keeping a single row per CDR3 protein. This table holds tens of thousands of distinct CDR3 sequences, under 5.5% found once. J lost 5 bases, V lost 0 bases, and 7 bases had no gene match. Germline-derived CDR1 and CDR2 are SGDLS and YYNGEE. The CDR3 is 16 amino acids. Sequences were derived from PBMCs, sampled at surgery. This receptor was identified in a male donor with early-stage non-small cell lung cancer. The genes are TRBV9 and TRBJ2-5; 10 nucleotides agree with TRBD2. CDR3 residues: CASSVASGGLAETQYF. The CDR3 DNA reads TGTGCCAGCAGCGTAGCTAGCGGGGGCCTGGCGGAGACCCAGTACTTC.